The rows below give T cell receptor beta chains drawn from one sample of a study of T cells in Graves' hyperthyroidism and ophthalmopathy. TCRdb re-derived calls from the multiplex PCR reads in MiXCR, one entry per CDR3 protein. The repertoire holds 360,000 or so distinct CDR3 sequences, with roughly 15% as singletons. Sequenced input: blood. The receptors were gathered from a woman aged 55-69 years with Graves' ophthalmopathy. Both conserved end residues are part of each CDR3. The D gene is left open where the match is weak. Where a row states a size, it is once, few, many or the class of an expanded clone; other rows omit it.

D	size	V	J	CDR3	DNA
-	many	TRBV7-9	TRBJ2-1	CASSSTPGANSYNEQFF	TGTGCCAGCAGCTCAACCCCAGGGGCAAACTCCTACAATGAGCAGTTCTTC
-	many	TRBV12-3/TRBV12-4	TRBJ2-1	CASRASSSYNEQFF	TGTGCCAGCAGGGCCTCGAGCTCCTACAATGAGCAGTTCTTC
-	many	TRBV12-3/TRBV12-4	TRBJ2-7	CASSFRAVGGVSTYEQYF	TGTGCCAGCAGTTTCCGCGCCGTAGGAGGGGTAAGCACCTACGAGCAGTACTTC
-	many	TRBV9	TRBJ2-3	CASSVDGSTDTQYF	TGTGCCAGCAGCGTCGACGGCAGCACAGATACGCAGTATTTT
-	many	TRBV27	TRBJ2-7	CASSLGNYYEQYF	TGTGCCAGCAGTTTAGGCAACTACTACGAGCAGTACTTC
TRBD1	-	TRBV5-6	TRBJ2-7	CASSPQGANEQYF	TGTGCCAGCAGCCCCCAGGGGGCTAACGAGCAGTACTTC
-	few	TRBV3-1	TRBJ1-6	CASSQDQGKTGSPLHF	TGTGCCAGCAGCCAAGATCAGGGGAAAACGGGATCACCCCTCCACTTT
-	-	TRBV6-1	TRBJ1-2	CASSRFTGMDYGYTF	TGTGCCAGCAGTAGATTTACGGGAATGGACTATGGCTACACCTTC
-	few	TRBV9	TRBJ1-4	CASSPGWAGGEKLFF	TGTGCCAGCAGCCCAGGATGGGCGGGCGGTGAAAAACTGTTTTTT
TRBD1	many	TRBV5-1	TRBJ2-7	CASSLEGQGKGEQYF	TGCGCCAGCAGCTTGGAGGGACAGGGGAAGGGCGAGCAGTACTTC
-	few	TRBV19	TRBJ2-3	CASSPGVTSTDTQYF	TGTGCCAGTAGTCCGGGGGTGACTAGCACAGATACGCAGTATTTT
-	-	TRBV24-1	TRBJ2-1	CATSDLRLDGEQFF	TGTGCCACCAGTGATTTGAGGTTGGACGGCGAGCAGTTCTTC
-	many	TRBV28	TRBJ2-1	CASSRGPNEQFF	TGTGCCAGCAGCCGTGGTCCGAATGAGCAGTTCTTC
TRBD1	few	TRBV24-1	TRBJ2-2	CATRPGQGNTGELFF	TGTGCCACCAGGCCGGGACAGGGGAACACCGGGGAGCTGTTTTTT
TRBD2	many	TRBV3-1	TRBJ2-3	CASSRTSGSTDTQYF	TGCGCCAGCAGCCGGACTAGCGGGAGCACAGATACGCAGTATTTT
-	many	TRBV2	TRBJ1-4	CASSVTTTNEKLFF	TGTGCCAGCAGTGTCACTACAACTAATGAAAAACTGTTTTTT
-	many	TRBV5-5	TRBJ2-1	CASSYDSPSYNEQFF	TGTGCCAGCAGCTATGACAGTCCGTCCTACAATGAGCAGTTCTTC